Each of the 20 T cell receptor beta chains below was sequenced from the same sample in a study of untreated major depressive disorder. These receptors have no known antigen. Profiled with immunoSEQ multiplex PCR; TCRdb holds only in-frame clones, not every one. Of about 19,000 clones listed, under 95% are singletons. Whole-study findings and limits: TRBV05-01 (Vbeta 5.1) usage was higher in CD4+ T cells of depressed patients than controls.

Sequencing was carried out using CD4+ T cells from PBMCs. These receptor sequences come from a woman aged 40-49 years with major depressive disorder.

The V call is TRBV30, the J call TRBJ2-5, with D hard to call. The CDR3 has 14 residues. Germline CDR1 is GTSNPN and CDR2 is SVGIG (reference sequence). V lost 0 bases and J lost 4, with 12 bases in between. CDR3 nucleotide sequence: TGTGCCTGGAGTGTACTTGGTCGAGGAGAGACCCAGTACTTC. Protein sequence: CAWSVLGRGETQYF.

The gene calls are TRBV2 and TRBJ1-2, with 9 bases matching TRBD1. Germline-derived CDR1 and CDR2 are SNHLY and FYNNEI. There are 17 residues in the CDR3. V shed 4 bases, J shed 12 bases, and the junction held 21 bases outside the gene matches. CDR3 region: CASSVKPPGTGNYLHTF. The CDR3, as DNA: TGTGCCAGCAGTGTTAAGCCCCCCGGGACAGGGAATTATCTCCACACCTTC.

V gene TRBV7-2 combines with J gene TRBJ1-2; D not resolved. This CDR3 has 13 amino acids. V was pared by 0 bases and J by 5 bases, with 7 bases between. Germline lookup yields CDR1 SGHTA and CDR2 FQGNSA. CDR3 sequence reads: CASSLASAYGYTF. The DNA for the CDR3 is TGTGCCAGCAGCTTAGCCAGTGCTTATGGCTACACCTTC.

V gene TRBV6-6 combines with J gene TRBJ2-7, with 7 bases aligning to TRBD2. Losses at the gene ends were 5 bases for V and 4 bases for J; bases not matched to a gene: 5. The CDR3 has 13 residues. Germline-derived CDR1 and CDR2 are MNHNY and SVGAGI (reference sequence). CDR3 loop: CASSPPGGYEQYV. CDR3 bases: TGTGCCAGCAGTCCCCCGGGGGGATACGAGCAGTACGTC.

Details on this clone: Likely a read error: the CDR3 ends without its conserved phenylalanine or tryptophan. Because the CDR3's place on the DNA is in doubt, the DNA is left out and the CDR3 is given as listed by TCRdb. The genes are TRBV7-9 and TRBJ1-2. Germline V gene data show CDR1 as SEHNR and CDR2 as FQNEAQ (reference sequence). The CDR3 is 11 residues long, counting both termini. CDR3 sequence: CASSPSGEGGL.

The chain combines TRBV14 with TRBJ1-1; D not certain. CDR1 and CDR2 (germline): SGHDN, FVKESK. Between the trimmed V and J ends, which lost 0 bases and 11 bases, there was a span of 13 bases. The CDR3 totals 13 residues. The CDR3 here is CASSQDILGRAFF. The CDR3 DNA reads as TGTGCCAGCAGCCAAGATATTTTGGGGAGGGCTTTCTTT.

The chain has TRBV2 and TRBJ1-2; 8 bases line up with TRBD1. The V gene's germline CDR1 is SNHLY and CDR2 FYNNEI. The V gene end was trimmed by 7 bases and the J gene end by 0 bases; junction bases not matched to a gene: 7. The CDR3 is made up of 15 amino acids. CDR3 nucleotides: TGTGCCAGCATCCGCAGGACAGGGACTAACTATGGCTACACCTTC. Protein: CASIRRTGTNYGYTF. The full variable domain, completed using reference TRBV2 and TRBJ1-2, is EPEVTQTPSHQVTQMGQEVILRCVPISNHLYFYWYRQILGQKVEFLVSFYNNEISEKSEIFDDQFSVERPDGSNFTLKIRSTKLEDSAMYFCASIRRTGTNYGYTFGSGTRLTVV.

The chain links TRBV10-3 to TRBJ1-2; a possible D gene is TRBD1 (5 bases). The germline V gene has CDR1 ENHRY and CDR2 SYGVKD. This CDR3 has 13 residues. V lost 6 bases, J lost 0 bases, and 8 bases lay in between. CDR3: CAISDSPNYGYTF. CDR3 DNA sequence: TGTGCCATCAGCGACAGCCCTAACTATGGCTACACCTTC.

The chain is built from TRBV10-1 and TRBJ2-1; tentative D call: TRBD2 (6 bases). The CDR3 is made up of 17 amino acids. Per germline, CDR1 WNHNN and CDR2 SYGVQD (reference sequence). V was clipped by 3 bases and J by 0 bases, with 15 bases between them. The DNA of the CDR3 is TGCGCCAGCAGTGACAGAACCCGGGGGAGCTCCTACAATGAGCAGTTCTTC. Translated: CASSDRTRGSSYNEQFF.

V gene TRBV6-6 combines with J gene TRBJ2-5; D gene unclear. The CDR3 extends over 13 amino acids. CDR1 is MNHNY, CDR2 SVGAGI, per germline (reference sequence). The V end was cut by 6 bases, the J end by 2 bases, with 10 bases between. Here the CDR3 DNA reads TGTGCCAGCAGACACACGGCACAAGAGACCCAGTACTTC. Translation: CASRHTAQETQYF.

The chain links TRBV4-2 to TRBJ1-2; TRBD1 agrees at 8 bases. Germline V gene data show CDR1 as LGHNA and CDR2 as YNFKEQ. Trimming removed 0 bases from V and 4 bases from J; junction bases left unmatched: 1. CDR3 size: 14 residues. The CDR3, as DNA: TGTGCCAGCAGCCAAGAGACAGGGGTCTATGGCTACACCTTC. It is translated as CASSQETGVYGYTF.

The chain has TRBV5-4 and TRBJ2-7; D possibly corresponds to TRBD1 (5 bases). Germline V gives CDR1 SGHNT, CDR2 YYREEE (reference sequence). This CDR3 region has 13 residues. The V gene lost 4 bases and the J gene lost 12 bases, with 20 bases spanning the gap. CDR3 residues: CASSIDSQNDRYV. The CDR3 DNA reads as TGTGCCAGCAGCATAGACAGCCAAAATGATCGGTACGTC.

This clone was recorded once. The gene calls are TRBV4-1 and TRBJ1-5; D is unclear. This CDR3 has 16 amino acids. V dropped 0 bases and J dropped 0 bases, with 9 bases sitting between them. CDR1 MGHRA and CDR2 YSYEKL come from the germline V gene. The CDR3 DNA reads TGCGCCAGCAGCCAAGACGCTCCCGCTAGCAATCAGCCCCAGCATTTT. Translated, it gives CASSQDAPASNQPQHF.

This clone was observed a single time. The chain links TRBV30 to TRBJ1-5; D gene uncertain. Trimming removed 5 bases from V and 3 bases from J, with 8 bases in between. The germline V gene has CDR1 GTSNPN and CDR2 SVGIG (reference sequence). CDR3 length: 12 amino acids. In DNA form, the CDR3 reads TGTGCCTGGTCGGCCAACAATCAGCCCCAGCATTTT. Amino acid sequence: CAWSANNQPQHF.

The chain joins TRBV15 to TRBJ2-5; D uncertain. The germline V gene has CDR1 LNHNV and CDR2 YYDKDF (reference sequence). V was cut by 4 bases and J by 5 bases, with 11 bases left in between. The CDR3 spans 13 residues. The CDR3 nucleotides are TGTGCCACCAGCACCTGGAATTTTGAGACCCAGTACTTC. This sequence encodes CATSTWNFETQYF.

The chain is built from TRBV7-2 and TRBJ1-2; D not certain. CDR3 length: 12 amino acids. CDR1 and CDR2 (germline): SGHTA, FQGNSA. Trimming removed 1 base from V and 6 bases from J, with 6 bases in between. The CDR3 sequence is CASSLERHGYTF. In nucleotides, the CDR3 is TGTGCCAGCAGCTTAGAAAGGCATGGCTACACCTTC. Based on the CDR3 plus reference TRBV7-2 and TRBJ1-2, the full variable domain is GAGVSQSPSNKVTEKGKDVELRCDPISGHTALYWYRQSLGQGLEFLIYFQGNSAPDKSGLPSDRFSAERTGGSVSTLTIQRTQQEDSAVYLCASSLERHGYTFGSGTRLTVV.

The count of this clone is one. At one of its ends the junction is not consistent with the germline gene, which may arise from a read error. The J gene is TRBJ2-3, the V gene TRBV7-7; TRBD1 or TRBD2 may be the D gene (6 bases each). The CDR3 covers 15 residues. In germline, CDR1 is SSHAT, CDR2 FNYEAQ (reference sequence). In DNA, the CDR3 is TGTGCTAGCAGCTTAGAACGGGGGCCAATAGATACGCAGTATTTT. It codes for CASSLERGPIDTQYF.

This clone was detected only once. The chain couples TRBV10-1 to TRBJ2-5, with 9 bases lining up with TRBD2. CDR3 length equals 12 residues. The germline V gene encodes CDR1 WNHNN and CDR2 SYGVQD (reference sequence). Losses at the gene ends were 8 bases for V and 4 bases for J; bases not matched to a gene: 2. Here the CDR3 reads CASPLAGETQYF. The DNA of the CDR3 is TGCGCCAGCCCACTAGCGGGAGAGACCCAGTACTTC.

V gene TRBV5-8 combines with J gene TRBJ1-2; 7 nucleotides agree with TRBD1. The trim removed 6 bases at V and 3 bases at J, leaving 8 bases unmatched. The CDR3 has 14 amino acids. The germline V gene has CDR1 SGHTS and CDR2 YDEGEE. CDR3 protein: CASTEQGYYYGYTF. The CDR3 region has the DNA TGTGCCAGCACCGAACAGGGGTATTACTATGGCTACACCTTC. Together with reference TRBV5-8 and TRBJ1-2, the CDR3 gives the full variable domain: EAGVTQSPTHLIKTRGQQATLRCSPISGHTSVYWYQQALGLGLQFLLWYDEGEERNRGNFPPRFSGRQFPNYSSELNVNALELEDSALYLCASTEQGYYYGYTFGSGTRLTVV.

This clone was seen just once. V gene TRBV19 combines with J gene TRBJ1-3; no clear D. Germline V gives CDR1 LNHDA, CDR2 SQIVND (reference sequence). The V end lost 3 bases, the J end lost 0 bases, and 12 bases lay between the germline ends. CDR3 size: 16 residues. The CDR3 loop is CASSIRTALSGNTIYF. The CDR3 region has the DNA TGTGCCAGTAGTATTAGGACCGCGCTCTCTGGAAACACCATATATTTT.